These T cell receptor beta chains were read from a single sample in a study of neurological immune-mediated disorders. TCRdb processed the 5' RACE reads anew with MiXCR; each CDR3 protein has one entry. The table has nearly 45,000 distinct CDR3 sequences, about a fifth seen once. Sequencing was done on a sample of PBMCs. The receptors here all came from a man in his 60s with HTLV-1-associated myelopathy (HAM/TSP). Both conserved end residues are part of each CDR3. D genes are given only for firm matches. Clone size is shown for a subset of rows, as once, few, many or a class of expanded clone.

DNA: TGTGCCAGCACCGGAGATAACTATGGCTACACCTTC
CDR3: CASTGDNYGYTF
size: many
J: TRBJ1-2
D: -
V: TRBV5-4

DNA: TGTGCCAGCAGTTTAGGTAGACTAGCGGGGCAGAATGAGCAGTTCTTC
CDR3: CASSLGRLAGQNEQFF
size: many
J: TRBJ2-1
D: TRBD2
V: TRBV12-3/TRBV12-4

DNA: TGCGCCAGCAGCTTGGACAGGGTGGGCGAGCAGTACTTC
CDR3: CASSLDRVGEQYF
size: many
J: TRBJ2-7
D: -
V: TRBV5-1

DNA: TGCGCCAGCAGACCGGGACAGGAGAACACTGAAGCTTTCTTT
CDR3: CASRPGQENTEAFF
size: many
J: TRBJ1-1
D: TRBD1
V: TRBV5-1

DNA: TGCAGTGCCCCCGGACTAGCGGGAGGAAAAGAGACCCAGTACTTC
CDR3: CSAPGLAGGKETQYF
size: few
J: TRBJ2-5
D: TRBD2
V: TRBV20-1

DNA: TGTGCCAGCAACACCGGGACAGGGGGAAACACCATATATTTT
CDR3: CASNTGTGGNTIYF
size: many
J: TRBJ1-3
D: TRBD1
V: TRBV12-3/TRBV12-4

DNA: TGCGCCAGCAGCTCGACAGGGAGGACTGAAGCTTTCTTT
CDR3: CASSSTGRTEAFF
size: many
J: TRBJ1-1
D: TRBD1
V: TRBV5-1

DNA: TGTGCCAGTAACCAGATGGGGGGCGAGCAGTACTTC
CDR3: CASNQMGGEQYF
size: many
J: TRBJ2-7
D: -
V: TRBV12-3/TRBV12-4

DNA: TGCGCCAGCAGCATAGGTAGCGGGAGGGCCTTCAATGAGCAGTTCTTC
CDR3: CASSIGSGRAFNEQFF
size: many
J: TRBJ2-1
D: TRBD2
V: TRBV5-1

DNA: TGCAGTGCTAGTAGGGGGTCCGAGACCCAGTACTTC
CDR3: CSASRGSETQYF
size: -
J: TRBJ2-5
D: -
V: TRBV20-1

DNA: TGTGCCAGCAGCCTCGGGAGGGGATCCTACAATGAGCAGTTCTTC
CDR3: CASSLGRGSYNEQFF
size: -
J: TRBJ2-1
D: TRBD2
V: TRBV11-2

DNA: TGTGCCAGCAGCTCCGGGACAGGGTTGATCACGCCGCAGTATTTT
CDR3: CASSSGTGLITPQYF
size: many
J: TRBJ2-3
D: TRBD1
V: TRBV28

DNA: TGTGCCAGCAGCCCTCTAGCGGGGGCCCAAGAGACCCAGTACTTC
CDR3: CASSPLAGAQETQYF
size: -
J: TRBJ2-5
D: -
V: TRBV21-1

DNA: TGCAGTGCTACCCCCCGTAACACCGGGGAGCTGTTTTTT
CDR3: CSATPRNTGELFF
size: -
J: TRBJ2-2
D: -
V: TRBV20-1

DNA: TGCAGCGTTCCCGCGGGTAGCTCCTACAATGAGCAGTTCTTC
CDR3: CSVPAGSSYNEQFF
size: many
J: TRBJ2-1
D: -
V: TRBV29-1

DNA: TGCGCCAGCAGCCAAGACAGGATGAACACTGAAGCTTTCTTT
CDR3: CASSQDRMNTEAFF
size: many
J: TRBJ1-1
D: -
V: TRBV4-1

DNA: TGCAGTGCCCCGAGGAGCTCCGGGTGGAATGAGCAGTTCTTC
CDR3: CSAPRSSGWNEQFF
size: many
J: TRBJ2-1
D: -
V: TRBV20-1

DNA: TGTGCCAGCAGCCAAGCGGGAGGAGATACGCAGTATTTT
CDR3: CASSQAGGDTQYF
size: many
J: TRBJ2-3
D: TRBD2
V: TRBV3-1

DNA: TGTGCCAGCAGCTTAATCGGGGCTGATGAGCAGTTCTTC
CDR3: CASSLIGADEQFF
size: -
J: TRBJ2-1
D: -
V: TRBV7-3

DNA: TGTGCCAGCAGTGAATCTGGGACCGTAGGGAACGTCCTGACTTTC
CDR3: CASSESGTVGNVLTF
size: many
J: TRBJ2-6
D: -
V: TRBV2